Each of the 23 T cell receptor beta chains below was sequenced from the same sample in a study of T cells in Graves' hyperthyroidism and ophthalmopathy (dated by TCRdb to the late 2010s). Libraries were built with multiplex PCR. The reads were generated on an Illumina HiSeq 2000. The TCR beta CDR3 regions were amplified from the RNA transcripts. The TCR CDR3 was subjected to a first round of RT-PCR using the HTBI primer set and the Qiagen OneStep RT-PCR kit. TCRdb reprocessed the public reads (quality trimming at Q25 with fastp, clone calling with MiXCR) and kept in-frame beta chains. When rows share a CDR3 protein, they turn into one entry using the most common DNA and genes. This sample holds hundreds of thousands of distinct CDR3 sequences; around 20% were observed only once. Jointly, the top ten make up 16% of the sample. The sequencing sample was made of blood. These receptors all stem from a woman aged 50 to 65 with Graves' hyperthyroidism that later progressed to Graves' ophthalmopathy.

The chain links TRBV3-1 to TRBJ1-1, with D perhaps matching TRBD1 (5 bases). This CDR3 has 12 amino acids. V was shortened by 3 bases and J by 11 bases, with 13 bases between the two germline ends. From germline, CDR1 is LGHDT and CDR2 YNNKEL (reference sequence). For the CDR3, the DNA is TGTGCCAGCAGCCATAACGGGGCGGAGGCTTTCTTT. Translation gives CASSHNGAEAFF.

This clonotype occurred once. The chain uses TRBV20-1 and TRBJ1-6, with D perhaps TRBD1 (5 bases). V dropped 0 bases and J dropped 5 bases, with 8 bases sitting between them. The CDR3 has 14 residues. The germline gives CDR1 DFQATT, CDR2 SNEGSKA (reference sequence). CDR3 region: CSARDGRDNSPLHF. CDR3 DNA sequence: TGCAGTGCTAGAGATGGCAGGGATAATTCACCCCTCCACTTT.

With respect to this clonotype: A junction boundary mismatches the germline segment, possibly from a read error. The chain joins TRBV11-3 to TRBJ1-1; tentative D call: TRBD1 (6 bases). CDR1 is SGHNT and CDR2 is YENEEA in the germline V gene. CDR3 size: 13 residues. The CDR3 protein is CARSQGGNTEAFF. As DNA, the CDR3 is TGTGCCCGCAGCCAAGGGGGGAACACTGAAGCTTTCTTT.

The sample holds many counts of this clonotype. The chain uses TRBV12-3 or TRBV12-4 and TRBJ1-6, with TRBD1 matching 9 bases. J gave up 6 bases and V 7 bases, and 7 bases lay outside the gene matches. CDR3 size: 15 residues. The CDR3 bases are TGTGCCAGCAACACCGGGACAGGGCGTAATTCACCCCTCCACTTT. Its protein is CASNTGTGRNSPLHF.

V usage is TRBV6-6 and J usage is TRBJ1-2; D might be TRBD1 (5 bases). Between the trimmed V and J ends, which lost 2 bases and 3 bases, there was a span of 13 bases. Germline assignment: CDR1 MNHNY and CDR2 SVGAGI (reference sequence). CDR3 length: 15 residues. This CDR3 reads CASSYPGQGDYGYTF. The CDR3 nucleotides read TGTGCCAGCAGTTACCCCGGACAAGGGGACTATGGCTACACCTTC.

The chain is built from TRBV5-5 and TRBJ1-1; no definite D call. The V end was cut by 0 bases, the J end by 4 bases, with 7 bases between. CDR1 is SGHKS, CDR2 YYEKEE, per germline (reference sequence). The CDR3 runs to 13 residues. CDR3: CASSLVGFTEAFF. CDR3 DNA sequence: TGTGCCAGCAGCTTGGTTGGGTTCACTGAAGCTTTCTTT.

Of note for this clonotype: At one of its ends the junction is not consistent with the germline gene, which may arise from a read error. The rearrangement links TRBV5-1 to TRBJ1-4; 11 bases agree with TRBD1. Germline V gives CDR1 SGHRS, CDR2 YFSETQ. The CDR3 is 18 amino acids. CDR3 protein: CVSSRRTGGYATNEKLFF. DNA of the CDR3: TGCGTCAGCAGCCGACGGACAGGGGGCTATGCAACTAATGAAAAACTGTTTTTT.

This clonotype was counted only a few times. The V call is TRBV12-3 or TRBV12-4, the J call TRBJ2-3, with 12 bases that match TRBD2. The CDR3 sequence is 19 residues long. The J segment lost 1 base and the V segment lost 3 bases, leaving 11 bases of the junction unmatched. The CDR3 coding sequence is TGTGCCAGCAGTTTGGTCGTCCTAGCGGGGGGGCTCGGCACAGATACGCAGTATTTT. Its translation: CASSLVVLAGGLGTDTQYF.

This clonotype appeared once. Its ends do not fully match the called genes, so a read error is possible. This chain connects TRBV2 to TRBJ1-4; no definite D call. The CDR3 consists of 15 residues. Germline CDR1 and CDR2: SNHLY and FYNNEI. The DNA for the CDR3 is TGTGCCAACAGTGAGACTTTTTCCCTTAATGAAAAACTGTTTTTT. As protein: CANSETFSLNEKLFF.

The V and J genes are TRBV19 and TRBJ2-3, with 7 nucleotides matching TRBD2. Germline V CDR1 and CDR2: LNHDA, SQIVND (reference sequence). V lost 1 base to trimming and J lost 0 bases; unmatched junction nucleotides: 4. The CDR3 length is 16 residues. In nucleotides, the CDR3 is TGTGCCAGTAGTATAGGACTAGCAGGGAGCACAGATACGCAGTATTTT. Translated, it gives CASSIGLAGSTDTQYF.

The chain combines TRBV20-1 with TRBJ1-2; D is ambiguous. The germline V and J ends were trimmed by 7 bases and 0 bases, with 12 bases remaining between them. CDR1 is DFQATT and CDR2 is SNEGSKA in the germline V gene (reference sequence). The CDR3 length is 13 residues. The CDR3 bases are TGCAGTGTCCGACCTCTTTCTAACTATGGCTACACCTTC. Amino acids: CSVRPLSNYGYTF.

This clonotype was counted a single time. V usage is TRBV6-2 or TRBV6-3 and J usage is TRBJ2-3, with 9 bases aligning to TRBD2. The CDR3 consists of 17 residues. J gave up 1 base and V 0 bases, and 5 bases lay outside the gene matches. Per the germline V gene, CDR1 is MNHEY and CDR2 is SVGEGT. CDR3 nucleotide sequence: TGTGCCAGCAGTTACTCCAAGCGGGGGGTTGGCACAGATACGCAGTATTTT. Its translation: CASSYSKRGVGTDTQYF.

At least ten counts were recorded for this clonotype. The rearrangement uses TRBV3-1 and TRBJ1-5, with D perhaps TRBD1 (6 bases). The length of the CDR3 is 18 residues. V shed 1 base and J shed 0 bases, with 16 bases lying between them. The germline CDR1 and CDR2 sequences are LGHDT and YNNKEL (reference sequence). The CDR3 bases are TGTGCCAGCAGCCAAGGCGGGGGAGGGGGTTATAGCAATCAGCCCCAGCATTTT. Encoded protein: CASSQGGGGGYSNQPQHF.

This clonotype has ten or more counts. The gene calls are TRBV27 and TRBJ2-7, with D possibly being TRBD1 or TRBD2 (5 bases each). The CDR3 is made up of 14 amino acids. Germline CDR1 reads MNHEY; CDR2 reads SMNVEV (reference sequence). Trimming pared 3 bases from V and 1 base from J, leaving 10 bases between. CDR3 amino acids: CASSFGGISYEQYF. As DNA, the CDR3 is TGTGCCAGCAGTTTTGGGGGAATTTCCTACGAGCAGTACTTC.

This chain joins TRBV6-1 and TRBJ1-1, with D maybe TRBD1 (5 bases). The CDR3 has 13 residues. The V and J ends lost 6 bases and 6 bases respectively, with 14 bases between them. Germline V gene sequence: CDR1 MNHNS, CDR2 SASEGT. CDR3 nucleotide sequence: TGTGCCAGCAGCTCCCGGACGGGGGCTGAAGCTTTCTTT. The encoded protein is CASSSRTGAEAFF.

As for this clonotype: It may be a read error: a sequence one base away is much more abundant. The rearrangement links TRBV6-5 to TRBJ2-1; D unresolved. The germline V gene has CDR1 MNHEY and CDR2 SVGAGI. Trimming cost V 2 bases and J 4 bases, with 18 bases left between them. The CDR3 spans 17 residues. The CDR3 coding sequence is TGTGCCAGCAGTTACGGAGAGGTAAGGGTTTCGTACAATGAGCAGTTCTTC. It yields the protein CASSYGEVRVSYNEQFF.

This chain's CDR3 is CASSQNRSPLHF. CDR3 coding DNA: TGTGCCAGCAGTCAGAACAGGTCACCCCTCCACTTT. V is TRBV7-8 and J is TRBJ1-6; D may be TRBD1 (5 bases). V shed 6 bases and J shed 10 bases, with 10 bases lying between them. CDR1 is SGHVS, CDR2 FQNEAQ, per germline. This CDR3 comprises 12 residues.

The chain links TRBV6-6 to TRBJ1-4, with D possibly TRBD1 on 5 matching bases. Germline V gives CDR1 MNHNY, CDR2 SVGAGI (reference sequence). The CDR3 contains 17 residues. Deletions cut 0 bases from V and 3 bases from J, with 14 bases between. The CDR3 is CASSYSGQGVPNEKLFF. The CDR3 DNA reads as TGTGCCAGCAGTTACTCGGGGCAGGGAGTCCCTAATGAAAAACTGTTTTTT.

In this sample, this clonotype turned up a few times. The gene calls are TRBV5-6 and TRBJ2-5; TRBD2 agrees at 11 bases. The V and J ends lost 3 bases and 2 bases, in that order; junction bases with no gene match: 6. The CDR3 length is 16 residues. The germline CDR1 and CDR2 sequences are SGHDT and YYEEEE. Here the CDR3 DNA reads TGTGCCAGCAGCTCCCCTAGCGGGGGGATGCAAGAGACCCAGTACTTC. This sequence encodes CASSSPSGGMQETQYF.

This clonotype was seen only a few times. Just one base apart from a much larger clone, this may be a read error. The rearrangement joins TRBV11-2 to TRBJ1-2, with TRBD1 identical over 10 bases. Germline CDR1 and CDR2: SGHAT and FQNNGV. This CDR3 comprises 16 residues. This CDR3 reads CVSSLPRDRGLYGYTF. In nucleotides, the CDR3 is TGTGTCAGCAGCTTACCCCGGGACAGGGGCCTTTATGGCTACACCTTC.

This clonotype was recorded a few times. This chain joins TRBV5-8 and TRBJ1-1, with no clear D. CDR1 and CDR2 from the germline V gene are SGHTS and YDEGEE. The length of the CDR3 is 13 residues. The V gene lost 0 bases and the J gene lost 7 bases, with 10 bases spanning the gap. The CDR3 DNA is TGTGCCAGCAGCTTGGATTTGGCCCTTGAAGCTTTCTTT. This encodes CASSLDLALEAFF. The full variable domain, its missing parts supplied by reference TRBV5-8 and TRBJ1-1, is EAGVTQSPTHLIKTRGQQATLRCSPISGHTSVYWYQQALGLGLQFLLWYDEGEERNRGNFPPRFSGRQFPNYSSELNVNALELEDSALYLCASSLDLALEAFFGQGTRLTVV.

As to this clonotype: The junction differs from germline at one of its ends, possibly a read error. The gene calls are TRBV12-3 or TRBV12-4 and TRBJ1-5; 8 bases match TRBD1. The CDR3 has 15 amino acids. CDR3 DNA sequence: TGTGCCGGCAGACCGACAGGGGATGGTAATCAGCCCCAGCATTTT. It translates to CAGRPTGDGNQPQHF.

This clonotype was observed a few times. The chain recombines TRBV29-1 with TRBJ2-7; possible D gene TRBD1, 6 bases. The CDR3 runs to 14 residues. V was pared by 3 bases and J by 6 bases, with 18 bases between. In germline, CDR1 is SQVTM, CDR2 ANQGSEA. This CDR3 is CSVETGQYRGEQYF. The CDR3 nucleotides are TGCAGCGTTGAGACAGGACAGTACCGAGGCGAGCAGTACTTC.